This T cell receptor beta chain was observed in a study of shared clonotypes between healthy human individuals. Looking at the study overall: Each donor had three CD4 naive, three CD4 memory, two CD8 naive and one CD8 memory plate. Study conclusions and caveats: Memory subsets generally showed lower estimated richness than naive subsets. Investigators collected only blood, and repertoires in tissues likely differ.

Profiled with immunoSEQ multiplex PCR; TCRdb holds only in-frame clones, not every one. This table holds just over 2,000,000 clones, roughly 95% found once. On this clone: Its antigen remains unidentified.

Germline V gene lookup returns CDR1 SQVTM and CDR2 ANQGSEA. V shed 6 bases and J shed 9 bases, with 18 bases lying between them. The CDR3 spans 12 residues. This clonotype originated in a man between 18 and 29 years old in good health. The chain has TRBV29-1 and TRBJ2-7; tentative D call: TRBD1 (6 bases). Sequenced material: naive CD4+ T cells sorted from blood. As for subset: CD45RA+ positively selected. The CDR3 reads CSVRRGLQGQYF. The CDR3 nucleotides are TGCAGCGTGAGAAGGGGTTTACAGGGGCAGTACTTC.